A selection of T cell receptor beta chains follows, all from one sample in a study of T cells in pancreatic ductal adenocarcinoma. Clones were read by immunoSEQ multiplex PCR, and TCRdb kept only the in-frame ones, dropping some. This sample has roughly 100,000 clones, with about 95% found just once. The sequencing sample was made of PBMCs. The receptors here all came from a human donor with pancreatic ductal adenocarcinoma. Each CDR3 is given with its conserved first and last residue. D genes are given only for firm matches. Size is stated for part of the rows, as once, few or many counts, or as a class when the clone is expanded.

len	v_gene	abundance	d_gene	j_gene	CDR3aa	CDR3nt
13	TRBV6-5	NA	NA	TRBJ2-5	CASSLRGEETQYF	TGTGCCAGCAGCCTCAGGGGGGAAGAGACCCAGTACTTC
18	TRBV5-1	NA	TRBD2	TRBJ2-1	CASSIRTSGMSSYNEQFF	TGCGCCAGCAGCATTAGGACTAGCGGGATGAGCTCCTACAATGAGCAGTTCTTC
15	TRBV19	NA	NA	TRBJ2-2	CASRLVGQDTGELFF	TGTGCCAGTCGGCTCGTTGGTCAGGACACCGGGGAGCTGTTTTTT
16	TRBV4-1	once	TRBD2	TRBJ2-1	CASSPLAGVGYNEQFF	TGCGCCAGCAGCCCGCTAGCGGGAGTTGGCTACAATGAGCAGTTCTTC
15	TRBV6-1	NA	TRBD2	TRBJ2-5	CASKYVAGEEETQYF	TGTGCCAGCAAATATGTAGCGGGAGAGGAAGAGACCCAGTACTTC
14	TRBV6-5	NA	NA	TRBJ2-2	CASSSPRRTGELFF	TGTGCCAGCAGTTCCCCGCGGAGAACCGGGGAGCTGTTTTTT
14	TRBV9	NA	TRBD1	TRBJ2-7	CASSAGQGPYEQYF	TGTGCCAGCAGCGCCGGACAGGGCCCCTACGAGCAGTACTTC
14	TRBV18	NA	NA	TRBJ1-1	CASSPPAGVTEAFF	TGTGCCAGCTCACCACCGGCAGGGGTGACTGAAGCTTTCTTT
15	TRBV18	NA	TRBD1	TRBJ1-5	CASSSGTGVYQPQHF	TGTGCCAGCTCATCCGGGACAGGGGTTTATCAGCCCCAGCATTTT
13	TRBV19	NA	NA	TRBJ2-5	CASSRVLQETQYF	TGTGCCAGTAGTCGGGTACTGCAAGAGACCCAGTACTTC
16	TRBV21-1	NA	NA	TRBJ2-1	CASSKVRGSRHNEQFF	TGTGCCAGCAGCAAAGTGCGCGGGAGTCGCCACAATGAGCAGTTCTTC
12	TRBV29-1	NA	NA	TRBJ2-5	CSVSSGGETQYF	TGCAGCGTTAGTAGCGGCGGAGAGACCCAGTACTTC
16	TRBV14	NA	TRBD1	TRBJ2-5	CASSRTGQGVRETQYF	TGTGCCAGCAGCCGGACCGGACAGGGGGTACGGGAGACCCAGTACTTC
16	TRBV28	NA	TRBD2	TRBJ2-1	CASRTTSGANLNEQFF	TGTGCCAGCAGGACGACTAGCGGAGCCAATCTCAATGAGCAGTTCTTC
14	TRBV5-5	NA	TRBD2	TRBJ2-7	CASSPTSDPYEQYF	TGTGCCAGCAGCCCTACTAGCGACCCTTACGAGCAGTACTTC
19	TRBV7-2	once	TRBD1	TRBJ2-1	CASRGGDRGGLGLYNEQFF	TGTGCCAGCAGGGGGGGGGACAGGGGTGGACTAGGGCTATACAATGAGCAGTTCTTC
15	TRBV28	NA	TRBD2	TRBJ2-7	CASSRTSASSYEQYF	TGTGCCAGCAGCCGGACTAGCGCCAGCTCCTACGAGCAGTACTTC
13	TRBV7-2	NA	TRBD1	TRBJ2-5	CASSSTGGGTQYF	TGTGCCAGCAGCTCGACAGGGGGGGGGACCCAGTACTTC
16	TRBV9	NA	TRBD2	TRBJ2-3	CASSAQLAGVVDTQYF	TGTGCCAGCAGCGCCCAACTAGCGGGAGTAGTGGATACGCAGTATTTT
16	TRBV5-1	few	NA	TRBJ2-7	CASSLGVTSSSYEQYF	TGCGCCAGCAGCTTGGGCGTTACGTCGAGTTCCTACGAGCAGTACTTC
13	TRBV5-4	once	TRBD1	TRBJ2-7	CASSLWTGDEQYF	TGTGCCAGCAGCTTGTGGACAGGGGACGAGCAGTACTTC
12	TRBV6-1	NA	NA	TRBJ2-3	CASSSRGDTQYF	TGTGCCAGCAGTTCTCGGGGGGATACGCAGTATTTT
13	TRBV5-8	NA	TRBD1	TRBJ1-5	CASSTDRVQPQHF	TGTGCCAGCAGCACGGACAGGGTTCAGCCCCAGCATTTT
15	TRBV4-1	NA	NA	TRBJ1-1	CASSPGIGLNTEAFF	TGCGCCAGCAGCCCAGGGATCGGTTTGAACACTGAAGCTTTCTTT
14	TRBV7-9	NA	NA	TRBJ2-7	CASSLSTSSYEQYF	TGTGCCAGCAGCTTGAGTACTTCCTCCTACGAGCAGTACTTC
14	TRBV9	NA	TRBD1	TRBJ1-5	CASSAGQGGQPQHF	TGTGCCAGCAGCGCGGGACAGGGGGGTCAGCCCCAGCATTTT
14	TRBV6-1	NA	TRBD1	TRBJ2-7	CASVTGTGTWEQYF	TGTGCCAGCGTAACCGGGACAGGGACCTGGGAGCAGTACTTC
15	TRBV6-5	NA	TRBD2	TRBJ2-5	CASSSGAGVVETQYF	TGTGCCAGCAGCTCCGGGGCGGGAGTCGTGGAGACCCAGTACTTC
14	TRBV19	NA	NA	TRBJ2-3	CASSISGNTDTQYF	TGTGCCAGTAGTATATCGGGGAACACAGATACGCAGTATTTT
15	TRBV28	NA	TRBD2	TRBJ2-7	CASGPMTSGSYEQYF	TGTGCCAGCGGTCCTATGACTAGCGGGAGTTACGAGCAGTACTTC
12	TRBV7-2	NA	NA	TRBJ2-3	CASSPSTDTQYF	TGTGCCAGCAGCCCAAGCACAGATACGCAGTATTTT
14	TRBV14	NA	NA	TRBJ2-1	CASSRLGGYNEQFF	TGTGCCAGCAGCCGACTCGGGGGTTACAATGAGCAGTTCTTC
15	TRBV5-6	once	NA	TRBJ2-5	CASSLGGGAQETQYF	TGTGCCAGCAGCTTGGGGGGGGGCGCCCAAGAGACCCAGTACTTC
13	TRBV5-1	NA	NA	TRBJ2-5	CASSTQVPETQYF	TGCGCCAGCAGCACCCAGGTTCCGGAGACCCAGTACTTC
15	TRBV6-5	NA	NA	TRBJ1-2	CASRRTRAGMDGYTF	TGTGCCAGCAGGAGAACCAGGGCAGGGATGGATGGCTACACCTTC